The count of the clone carrying this T cell receptor beta chain is one. The participants were between about 18 and 100 years old and came from some 23 US areas. Researchers sorted participants into cohorts using their self-reported clinical history. This sample is part of a study of blood T cell repertoires in COVID-19. About the study: From the United States, Italy and Spain came samples of acute and convalescent COVID-19. T cells, B-cell-depleted T cells, or PBMCs provided the cDNA or gDNA that served as material.

Profiled with immunoSEQ multiplex PCR; TCRdb holds only in-frame clones, not every one. The sample yields about 150,000 clones, 84% seen once. Germline values: CDR1 SNHLY, CDR2 FYNNEI. J was trimmed by 7 bases and V by 4 bases; bases with no gene match: 8. This CDR3 comprises 15 residues. The chain joins TRBV2 to TRBJ2-3, with 10 bases aligning to TRBD2. The sequenced material came from PBMCs or T cells enriched from blood (not recorded which). This clonotype was obtained from a woman aged 45-65 years with acute COVID-19. The CDR3 loop is CASSVEAGGSNTQYF. The CDR3 DNA follows: TGTGCCAGCAGTGTGGAAGCGGGAGGGTCCAATACGCAGTATTTT.